These 17 T cell receptor beta chains share one sample of origin, sequenced in a study of T cell responses to AZD1222 COVID-19 vaccine. Sequenced by immunoSEQ multiplex PCR; TCRdb stores in-frame clones only, minus some. There are more than 60,000 clones in the sample; 87% occur only once, and roughly 24% lies in the top ten. The specimen was peripheral blood, collected on day 0 of AZD1222 vaccination. Source of these receptors: an adult in good health.

J is TRBJ1-5 and V is TRBV10-3, with D possibly TRBD1 on 5 matching bases. Germline assignment: CDR1 ENHRY and CDR2 SYGVKD. This CDR3 is built from 15 residues. Trimming left V 2 bases short and J 2 bases short, with 10 bases between. Here the CDR3 DNA reads TGTGCCATCAGTGAGCTGGGGGATGGCAATCAGCCCCAGCATTTT. Its translation: CAISELGDGNQPQHF.

V gene TRBV21-1 combines with J gene TRBJ2-5. TRBV21-1 corresponds to a pseudogene. CDR3 length: 13 residues. The DNA of the CDR3 is TGTGCCAGCAGCAAACCAGGGAGAGAGACCCAGTACTTC. Its translation: CASSKPGRETQYF.

The chain uses TRBV7-8 and TRBJ2-7; either TRBD1 or TRBD2 may supply D (7 bases each). V lost 5 bases to trimming and J lost 2 bases, with 13 bases between them. Looked up from germline, CDR1 is SGHVS and CDR2 is FQNEAQ. The CDR3 is 14 amino acids. CDR3 nucleotide sequence: TGTGCCAGCAGCCCCAGGGGGGGAGCCTACGAGCAGTACTTC. Its translation is CASSPRGGAYEQYF. The full variable domain, its missing parts supplied by reference TRBV7-8 and TRBJ2-7, is GAGVSQSPRYKVAKRGQDVALRCDPISGHVSLFWYQQALGQGPEFLTYFQNEAQLDKSGLPSDRFFAERPEGSVSTLKIQRTQQEDSAVYLCASSPRGGAYEQYFGPGTRLTVT.

This clone was counted once. V is TRBV19 and J is TRBJ1-5; tentative D call: TRBD1 (5 bases). V lost 5 bases to trimming and J lost 9 bases, with 14 bases between them. The germline gives CDR1 LNHDA, CDR2 SQIVND (reference sequence). The CDR3 is 13 amino acids. The CDR3 DNA reads TGTGCCAGTAGTGGGACTGGGGTTGGGCCCCAGCATTTT. It specifies CASSGTGVGPQHF.

The chain couples TRBV20-1 to TRBJ2-7; D is unresolved. CDR1 and CDR2 from the germline V gene are DFQATT and SNEGSKA (reference sequence). The CDR3 spans 10 residues. V lost 3 bases, J lost 6 bases, and 6 bases lay in between. The CDR3 region is CSASLGEQYF. In nucleotides, the CDR3 is TGCAGTGCTAGTCTAGGCGAGCAGTACTTC.

The V and J genes are TRBV25-1 and TRBJ2-2; the match to TRBD1 covers 9 bases. Trimming at V came to 7 bases and at J to 5 bases, leaving 5 bases not matched to a gene. Germline CDR1 and CDR2: MGHDK and SYGVNS. The CDR3 runs 14 residues. CDR3 residues: CASMGTGNTGELFF. CDR3 bases: TGTGCCAGCATGGGGACAGGGAATACCGGGGAGCTGTTTTTT.

The chain couples TRBV28 to TRBJ2-7; 10 nucleotides agree with TRBD1. This CDR3 spans 14 amino acids. V gave up 3 bases and J gave up 9 bases; unmatched junction bases: 8. Germline V gives CDR1 MDHEN, CDR2 SYDVKM. The CDR3 here is CASSLGGQGWMQYF. The CDR3 DNA is TGTGCCAGCAGTTTGGGGGGACAGGGGTGGATGCAGTACTTC.

This clone has just one count. The rearrangement joins TRBV11-2 to TRBJ2-7; no definite D call. Trimming took 1 base from V and 3 from J, leaving 10 bases between them. CDR1 is SGHAT and CDR2 is FQNNGV in the germline V gene. The length of the CDR3 is 14 residues. The chain's CDR3 is CASSLAGGGYEQYF. CDR3 DNA: TGTGCCAGCAGCTTAGCAGGCGGTGGCTACGAGCAGTACTTC.

The gene calls are TRBV5-4 and TRBJ1-1; 7 bases align to TRBD1. V shed 4 bases, J shed 4 bases, and the junction held 4 bases outside the gene matches. This CDR3 is 13 amino acids long. From germline, CDR1 is SGHNT and CDR2 YYREEE (reference sequence). The CDR3 nucleotides read TGTGCCAGCAGCAAAAACAGGGGCACTGAAGCTTTCTTT. It encodes CASSKNRGTEAFF.

The rearrangement uses TRBV19 and TRBJ2-3; the D gene could be TRBD1 or TRBD2 (5 bases each). Germline values: CDR1 LNHDA, CDR2 SQIVND (reference sequence). V was pared by 9 bases and J by 4 bases, with 20 bases between. The CDR3 contains 15 residues. CDR3 sequence (DNA): TGTGCCAGCAACTACGGTGAGGGGTCCGCAGATACGCAGTATTTT. Protein product: CASNYGEGSADTQYF.

This chain connects TRBV7-8 to TRBJ2-5; TRBD1 aligns across 9 bases. The germline CDR1 and CDR2 sequences are SGHVS and FQNEAQ. CDR3 length: 16 amino acids. J was trimmed by 7 bases and V by 8 bases; bases with no gene match: 17. This chain's CDR3 is CASPWGDRDREWTQYF. For the CDR3, the DNA is TGTGCCAGCCCATGGGGGGACCGGGACAGGGAATGGACCCAGTACTTC. The whole variable domain, filled in from reference TRBV7-8 and TRBJ2-5, reads GAGVSQSPRYKVAKRGQDVALRCDPISGHVSLFWYQQALGQGPEFLTYFQNEAQLDKSGLPSDRFFAERPEGSVSTLKIQRTQQEDSAVYLCASPWGDRDREWTQYFGPGTRLLVL.

The chain's CDR3 is CASSELGVGNTEAFF. For the CDR3, the DNA is TGTGCCAGCAGTGAATTGGGGGTTGGGAACACTGAAGCTTTCTTT. The chain links TRBV25-1 to TRBJ1-1, with D possibly being TRBD1 (5 bases). Germline CDR1 is MGHDK and CDR2 is SYGVNS. Trimming took off 1 base at V and 1 base at J, with 10 bases between the two ends. The CDR3 has 15 amino acids.

This chain connects TRBV7-9 to TRBJ1-5; D unclear. This CDR3 region has 12 residues. Trimming pared 1 base from V and 6 bases from J, leaving 4 bases between. The germline gives CDR1 SEHNR, CDR2 FQNEAQ (reference sequence). The CDR3 sequence is CASSLDFQPQHF. Here the CDR3 DNA reads TGTGCCAGCAGCTTAGATTTTCAGCCCCAGCATTTT. Supplemented by reference TRBV7-9 and TRBJ1-5, the full variable domain reads DTGVSQNPRHKITKRGQNVTFRCDPISEHNRLYWYRQTLGQGPEFLTYFQNEAQLEKSRLLSDRFSAERPKGSFSTLEIQRTEQGDSAMYLCASSLDFQPQHFGDGTRLSIL.

The chain combines TRBV10-3 with TRBJ2-4, with D perhaps assigned TRBD1 or TRBD2 (5 bases each). The germline gives CDR1 ENHRY, CDR2 SYGVKD. The CDR3 is 11 residues long. V was trimmed by 4 bases and J by 15 bases, leaving 13 bases between them. This chain's CDR3 is CAISGGGLMYF. DNA of the CDR3: TGTGCCATCAGTGGGGGCGGGCTGATGTACTTC.

The genes are TRBV13 and TRBJ1-3, with D maybe TRBD1 (5 bases). The length of the CDR3 is 14 residues. The germline gives CDR1 PRHDT, CDR2 FYEKMQ (reference sequence). V dropped 4 bases and J dropped 0 bases, with 7 bases sitting between them. Written as DNA, the CDR3 is TGTGCCAGCAGCTCGACAGACTCTGGAAACACCATATATTTT. It is translated as CASSSTDSGNTIYF.

This clone was recorded only once. This rearrangement joins TRBV2 to TRBJ1-5; 7 bases align to TRBD1. The length of the CDR3 is 15 residues. Germline-derived CDR1 and CDR2 are SNHLY and FYNNEI. V lost 3 bases to trimming and J lost 7 bases; unmatched junction nucleotides: 9. The CDR3 coding sequence is TGTGCCAGCAGTGATTCGACAGGGCTGGAGCAGCCCCAGCATTTT. Encoded protein: CASSDSTGLEQPQHF.

The CDR3 reads CASSGTAYTYEQYF. CDR3 bases: TGTGCCAGCAGCGGGACAGCCTACACCTACGAGCAGTACTTC. The chain carries TRBV28 and TRBJ2-7, with TRBD1 matching over 7 bases. Germline CDR1 and CDR2: MDHEN and SYDVKM. J lost 2 bases, V lost 6 bases, and 7 bases had no gene match. This CDR3 contains 14 residues. Variable domain in full (rest from reference TRBV28 and TRBJ2-7): DVKVTQSSRYLVKRTGEKVFLECVQDMDHENMFWYRQDPGLGLRLIYFSYDVKMKEKGDIPEGYSVSREKKERFSLILESASTNQTSMYLCASSGTAYTYEQYFGPGTRLTVT.